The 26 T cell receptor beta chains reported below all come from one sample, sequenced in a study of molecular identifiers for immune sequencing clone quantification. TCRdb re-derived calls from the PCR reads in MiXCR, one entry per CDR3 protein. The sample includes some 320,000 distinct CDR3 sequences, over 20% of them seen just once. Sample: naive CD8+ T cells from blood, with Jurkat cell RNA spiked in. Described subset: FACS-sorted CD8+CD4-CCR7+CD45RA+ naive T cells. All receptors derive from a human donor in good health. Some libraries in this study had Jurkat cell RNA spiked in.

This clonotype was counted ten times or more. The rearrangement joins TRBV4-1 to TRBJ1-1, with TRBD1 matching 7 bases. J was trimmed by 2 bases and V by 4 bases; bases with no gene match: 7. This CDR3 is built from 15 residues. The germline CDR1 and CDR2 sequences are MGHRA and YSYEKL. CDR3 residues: CASSPKTGTNTEAFF. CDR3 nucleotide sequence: TGCGCCAGCAGCCCCAAGACAGGGACCAACACTGAAGCTTTCTTT.

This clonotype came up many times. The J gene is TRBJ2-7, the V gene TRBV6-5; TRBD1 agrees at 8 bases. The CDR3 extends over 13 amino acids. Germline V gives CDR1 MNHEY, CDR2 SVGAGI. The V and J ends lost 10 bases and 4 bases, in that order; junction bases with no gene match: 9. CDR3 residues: CATADRAEYEQYF. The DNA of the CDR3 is TGTGCCACCGCGGACAGGGCCGAGTACGAGCAGTACTTC.

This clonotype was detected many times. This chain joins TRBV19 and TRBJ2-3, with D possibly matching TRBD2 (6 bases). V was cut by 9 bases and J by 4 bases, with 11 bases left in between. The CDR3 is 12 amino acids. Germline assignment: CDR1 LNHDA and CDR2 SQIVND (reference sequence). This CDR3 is CASKTGADTQYF. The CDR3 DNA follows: TGTGCCAGCAAAACGGGAGCAGATACGCAGTATTTT.

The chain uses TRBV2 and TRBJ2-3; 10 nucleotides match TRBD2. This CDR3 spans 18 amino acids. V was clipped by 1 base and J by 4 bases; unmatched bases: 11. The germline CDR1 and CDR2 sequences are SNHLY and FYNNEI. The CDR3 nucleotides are TGTGCCAGCAGTGAAGGAAGCGGGGGGGCCGGATGGGCAGATACGCAGTATTTT. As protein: CASSEGSGGAGWADTQYF.

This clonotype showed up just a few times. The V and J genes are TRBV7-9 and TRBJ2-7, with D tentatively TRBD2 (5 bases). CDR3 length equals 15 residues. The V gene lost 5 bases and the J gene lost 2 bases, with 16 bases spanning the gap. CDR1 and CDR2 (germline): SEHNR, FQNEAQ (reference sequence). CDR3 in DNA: TGTGCCAGCAGCCAAGAGGGTAAAAGGACCTACGAGCAGTACTTC. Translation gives CASSQEGKRTYEQYF. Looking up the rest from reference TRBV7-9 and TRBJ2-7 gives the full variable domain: DTGVSQNPRHKITKRGQNVTFRCDPISEHNRLYWYRQTLGQGPEFLTYFQNEAQLEKSRLLSDRFSAERPKGSFSTLEIQRTEQGDSAMYLCASSQEGKRTYEQYFGPGTRLTVT.

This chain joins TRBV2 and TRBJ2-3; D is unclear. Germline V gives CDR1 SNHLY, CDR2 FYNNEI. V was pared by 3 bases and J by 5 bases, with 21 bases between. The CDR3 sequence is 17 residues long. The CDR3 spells CASSETRTGTQLDTQYF. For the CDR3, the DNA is TGTGCCAGCAGTGAGACACGGACCGGTACACAGTTAGATACGCAGTATTTT.

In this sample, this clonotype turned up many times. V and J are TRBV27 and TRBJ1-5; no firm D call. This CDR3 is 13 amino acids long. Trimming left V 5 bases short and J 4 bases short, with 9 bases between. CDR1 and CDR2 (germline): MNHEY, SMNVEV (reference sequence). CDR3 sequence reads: CASSIFENQPQHF. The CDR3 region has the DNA TGTGCCAGCAGTATTTTTGAGAATCAGCCCCAGCATTTT.

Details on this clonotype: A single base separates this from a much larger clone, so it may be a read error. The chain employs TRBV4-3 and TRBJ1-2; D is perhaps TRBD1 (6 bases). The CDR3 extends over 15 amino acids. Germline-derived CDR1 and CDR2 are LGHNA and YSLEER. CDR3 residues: CASSQDRQGSYGNTF. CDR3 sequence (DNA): TGCGCCAGCAGCCAAGATCGGCAGGGGAGCTATGGCAACACCTTC.

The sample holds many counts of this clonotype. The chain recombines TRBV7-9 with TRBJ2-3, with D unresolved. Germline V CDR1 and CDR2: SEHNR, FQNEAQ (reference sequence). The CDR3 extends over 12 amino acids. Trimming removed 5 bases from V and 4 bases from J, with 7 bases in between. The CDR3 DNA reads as TGTGCCAGCAGCCAAGGCGCAGATACGCAGTATTTT. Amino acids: CASSQGADTQYF.

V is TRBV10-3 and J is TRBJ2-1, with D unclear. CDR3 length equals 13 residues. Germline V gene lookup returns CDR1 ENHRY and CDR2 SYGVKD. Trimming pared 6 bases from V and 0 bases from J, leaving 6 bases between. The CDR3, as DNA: TGTGCCATCAGGAGCAGCTCCTACAATGAGCAGTTCTTC. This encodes CAIRSSSYNEQFF.

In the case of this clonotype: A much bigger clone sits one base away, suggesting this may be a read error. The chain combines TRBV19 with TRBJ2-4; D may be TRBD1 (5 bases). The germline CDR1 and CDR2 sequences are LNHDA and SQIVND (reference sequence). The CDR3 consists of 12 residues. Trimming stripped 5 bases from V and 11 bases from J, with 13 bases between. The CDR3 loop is CASSPGLVVQYF. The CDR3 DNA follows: TGTGCCAGTAGTCCAGGGTTAGTCGTTCAGTACTTC. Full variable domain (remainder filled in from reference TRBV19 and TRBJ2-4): DGGITQSPKYLFRKEGQNVTLSCEQNLNHDAMYWYRQDPGQGLRLIYYSQIVNDFQKGDIAEGYSVSREKKESFPLTVTSAQKNPTAFYLCASSPGLVVQYFGAGTRLSVL.

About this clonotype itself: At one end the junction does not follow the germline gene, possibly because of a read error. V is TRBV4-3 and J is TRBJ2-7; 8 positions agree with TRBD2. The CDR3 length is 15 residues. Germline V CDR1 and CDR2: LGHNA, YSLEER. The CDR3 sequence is CVSSQERGPWYEQYF. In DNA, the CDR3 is TGCGTCAGCAGCCAAGAGCGGGGGCCTTGGTACGAGCAGTACTTC.

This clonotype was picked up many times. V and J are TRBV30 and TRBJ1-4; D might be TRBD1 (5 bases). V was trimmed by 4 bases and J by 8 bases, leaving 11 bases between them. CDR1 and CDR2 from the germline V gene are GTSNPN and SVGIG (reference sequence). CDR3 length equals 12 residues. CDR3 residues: CAWKGGGEKLFF. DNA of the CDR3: TGTGCCTGGAAAGGCGGGGGGGAAAAACTGTTTTTT.

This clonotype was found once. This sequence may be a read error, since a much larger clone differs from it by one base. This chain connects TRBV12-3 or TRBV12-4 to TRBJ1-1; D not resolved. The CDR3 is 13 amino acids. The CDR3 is CASTSPLGTEALF. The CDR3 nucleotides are TGTGCCAGCACCTCTCCCTTGGGCACTGAAGCTCTCTTT.

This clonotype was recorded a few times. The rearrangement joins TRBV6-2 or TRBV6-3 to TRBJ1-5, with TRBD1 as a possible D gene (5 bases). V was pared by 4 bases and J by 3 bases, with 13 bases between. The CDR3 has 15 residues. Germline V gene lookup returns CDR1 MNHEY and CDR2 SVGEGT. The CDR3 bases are TGTGCCAGCAGTTTTGGGGCAGGACCCAATCAGCCCCAGCATTTT. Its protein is CASSFGAGPNQPQHF.

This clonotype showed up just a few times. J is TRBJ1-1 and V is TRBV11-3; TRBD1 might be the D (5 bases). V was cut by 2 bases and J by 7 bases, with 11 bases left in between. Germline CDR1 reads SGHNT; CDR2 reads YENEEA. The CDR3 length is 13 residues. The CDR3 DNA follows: TGTGCCAGCAGCTTATCTGAGGGGAGTGAAGCTTTCTTT. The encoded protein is CASSLSEGSEAFF.

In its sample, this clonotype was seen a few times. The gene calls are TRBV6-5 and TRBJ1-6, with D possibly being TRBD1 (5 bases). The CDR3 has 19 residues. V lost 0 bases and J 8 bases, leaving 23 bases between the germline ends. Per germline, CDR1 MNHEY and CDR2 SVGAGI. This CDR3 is CASSYSIWLGDRLDSPLHF. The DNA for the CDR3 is TGTGCCAGCAGTTACTCGATATGGCTAGGGGACCGCCTGGATTCACCCCTCCACTTT.

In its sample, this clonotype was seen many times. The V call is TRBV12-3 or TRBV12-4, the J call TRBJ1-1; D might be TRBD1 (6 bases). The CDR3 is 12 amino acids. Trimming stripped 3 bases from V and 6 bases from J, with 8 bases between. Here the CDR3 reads CASSFGGPEAFF. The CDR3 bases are TGTGCCAGCAGTTTTGGGGGCCCTGAAGCTTTCTTT.

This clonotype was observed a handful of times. This CDR3 reads CASSFHGGVDEKLFF. Written as DNA, the CDR3 is TGTGCCAGCAGCTTCCATGGGGGAGTGGATGAAAAACTGTTTTTT. The chain uses TRBV7-9 and TRBJ1-4; D might be TRBD1 (5 bases). This CDR3 region has 15 residues. Germline CDR1 and CDR2: SEHNR and FQNEAQ (reference sequence). V was trimmed by 3 bases and J by 6 bases, leaving 14 bases between them.

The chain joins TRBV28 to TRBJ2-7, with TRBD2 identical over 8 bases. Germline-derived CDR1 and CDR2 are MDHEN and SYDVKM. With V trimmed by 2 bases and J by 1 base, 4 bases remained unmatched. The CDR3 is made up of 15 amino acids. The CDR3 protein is CASSLRGGRSYEQYF. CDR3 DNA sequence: TGTGCCAGCAGTTTACGCGGCGGGAGGTCCTACGAGCAGTACTTC.

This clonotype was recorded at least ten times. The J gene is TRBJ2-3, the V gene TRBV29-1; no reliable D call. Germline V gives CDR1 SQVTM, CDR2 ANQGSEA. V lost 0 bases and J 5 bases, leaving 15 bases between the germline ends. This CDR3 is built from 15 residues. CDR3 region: CSVEDDLTRKDTQYF. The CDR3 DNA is TGCAGCGTTGAAGACGACCTAACTCGGAAAGATACGCAGTATTTT.

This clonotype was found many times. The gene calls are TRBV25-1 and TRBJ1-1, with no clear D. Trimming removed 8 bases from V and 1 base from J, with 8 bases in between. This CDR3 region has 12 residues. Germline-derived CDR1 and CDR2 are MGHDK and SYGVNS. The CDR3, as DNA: TGTGCCAGCCAGAGTAGGAACACTGAAGCTTTCTTT. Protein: CASQSRNTEAFF.

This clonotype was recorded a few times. CDR3: CASSPGGENEQFF. The CDR3 nucleotides read TGTGCCAGCTCACCCGGAGGGGAGAATGAGCAGTTCTTC. The chain recombines TRBV18 with TRBJ2-1, with D tentatively TRBD2 (6 bases). Germline V gives CDR1 KGHSH, CDR2 LQKENI. The germline V and J ends were trimmed by 3 bases and 7 bases, with 10 bases remaining between them. The CDR3 contains 13 residues.

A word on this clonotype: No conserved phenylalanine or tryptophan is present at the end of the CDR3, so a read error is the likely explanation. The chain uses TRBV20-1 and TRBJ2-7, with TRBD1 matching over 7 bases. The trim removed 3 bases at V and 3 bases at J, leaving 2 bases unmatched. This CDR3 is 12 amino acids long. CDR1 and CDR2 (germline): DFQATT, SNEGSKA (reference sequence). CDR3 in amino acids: CSASAGGYEQYI. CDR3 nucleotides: TGCAGTGCTAGTGCAGGGGGCTACGAGCAGTACATC.

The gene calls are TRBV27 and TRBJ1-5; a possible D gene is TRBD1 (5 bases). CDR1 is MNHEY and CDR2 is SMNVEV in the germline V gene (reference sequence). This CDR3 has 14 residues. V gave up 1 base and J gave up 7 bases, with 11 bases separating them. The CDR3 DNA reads TGTGCCAGCAGTTTATGGGGGACCTTACAGCCCCAGCATTTT. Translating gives CASSLWGTLQPQHF.

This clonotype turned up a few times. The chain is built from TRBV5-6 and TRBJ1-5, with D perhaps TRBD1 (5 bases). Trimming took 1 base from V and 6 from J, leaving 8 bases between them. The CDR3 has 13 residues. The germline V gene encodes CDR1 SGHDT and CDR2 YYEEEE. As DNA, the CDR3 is TGTGCCAGCAGCTTGTCGGGGACTCAGCCCCAGCATTTT. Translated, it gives CASSLSGTQPQHF.